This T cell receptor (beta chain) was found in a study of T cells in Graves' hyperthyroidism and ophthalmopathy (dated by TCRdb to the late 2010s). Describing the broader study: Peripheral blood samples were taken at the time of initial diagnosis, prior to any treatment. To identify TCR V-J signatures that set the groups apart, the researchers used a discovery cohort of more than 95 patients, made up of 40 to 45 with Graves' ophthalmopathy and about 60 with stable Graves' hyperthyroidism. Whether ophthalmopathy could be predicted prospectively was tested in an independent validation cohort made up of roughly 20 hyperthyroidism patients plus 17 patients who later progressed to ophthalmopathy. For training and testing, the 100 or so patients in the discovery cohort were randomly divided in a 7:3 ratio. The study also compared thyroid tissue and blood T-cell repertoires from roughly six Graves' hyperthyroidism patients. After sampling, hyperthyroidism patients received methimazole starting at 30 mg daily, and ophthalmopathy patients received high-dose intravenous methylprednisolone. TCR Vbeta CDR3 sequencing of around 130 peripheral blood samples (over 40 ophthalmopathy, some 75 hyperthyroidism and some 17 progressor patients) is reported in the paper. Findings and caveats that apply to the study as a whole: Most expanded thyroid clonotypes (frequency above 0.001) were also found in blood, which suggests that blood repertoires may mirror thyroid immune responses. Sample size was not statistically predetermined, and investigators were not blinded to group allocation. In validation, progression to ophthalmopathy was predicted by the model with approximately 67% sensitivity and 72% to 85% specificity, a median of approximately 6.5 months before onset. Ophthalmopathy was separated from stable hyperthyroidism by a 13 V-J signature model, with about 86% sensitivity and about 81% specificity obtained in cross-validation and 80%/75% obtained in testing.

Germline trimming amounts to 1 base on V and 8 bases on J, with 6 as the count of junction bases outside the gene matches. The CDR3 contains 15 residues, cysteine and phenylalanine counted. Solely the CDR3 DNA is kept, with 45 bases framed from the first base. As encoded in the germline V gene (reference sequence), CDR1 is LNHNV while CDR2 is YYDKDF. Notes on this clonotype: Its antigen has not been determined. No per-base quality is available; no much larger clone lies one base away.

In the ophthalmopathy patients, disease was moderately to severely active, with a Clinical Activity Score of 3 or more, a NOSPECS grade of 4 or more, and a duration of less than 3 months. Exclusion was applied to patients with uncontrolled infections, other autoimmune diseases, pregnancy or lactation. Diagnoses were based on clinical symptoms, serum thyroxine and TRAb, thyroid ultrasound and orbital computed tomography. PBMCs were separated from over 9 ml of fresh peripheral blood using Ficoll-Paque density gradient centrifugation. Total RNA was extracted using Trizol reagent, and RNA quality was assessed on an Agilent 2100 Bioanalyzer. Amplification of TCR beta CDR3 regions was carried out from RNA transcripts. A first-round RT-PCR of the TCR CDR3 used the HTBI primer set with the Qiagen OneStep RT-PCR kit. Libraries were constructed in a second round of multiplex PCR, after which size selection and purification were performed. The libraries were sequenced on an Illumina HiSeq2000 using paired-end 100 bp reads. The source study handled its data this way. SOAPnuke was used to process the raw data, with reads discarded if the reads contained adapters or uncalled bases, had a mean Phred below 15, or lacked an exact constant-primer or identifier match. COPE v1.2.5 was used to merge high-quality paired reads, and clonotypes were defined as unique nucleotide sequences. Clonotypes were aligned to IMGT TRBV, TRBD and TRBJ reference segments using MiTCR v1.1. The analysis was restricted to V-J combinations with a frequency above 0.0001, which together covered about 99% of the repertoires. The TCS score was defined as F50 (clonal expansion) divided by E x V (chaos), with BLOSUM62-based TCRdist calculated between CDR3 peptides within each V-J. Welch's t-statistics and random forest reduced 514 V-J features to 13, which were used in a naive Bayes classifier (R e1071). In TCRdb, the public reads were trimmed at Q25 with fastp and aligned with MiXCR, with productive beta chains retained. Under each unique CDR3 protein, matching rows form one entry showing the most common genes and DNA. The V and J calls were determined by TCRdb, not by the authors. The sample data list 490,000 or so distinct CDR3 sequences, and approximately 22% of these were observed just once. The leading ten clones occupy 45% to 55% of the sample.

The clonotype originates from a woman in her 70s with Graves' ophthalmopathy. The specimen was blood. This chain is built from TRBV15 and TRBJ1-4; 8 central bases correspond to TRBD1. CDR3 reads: CATSRGGQEVEKLFF. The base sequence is TGTGCCACCAGCAGAGGGGGACAGGAGGTAGAAAAACTGTTTTTT.